This TCR beta chain appears in the sequencing data of a study of T cells expressing NK-cell markers. CDR1 is SGHDT and CDR2 is YYEEEE in the germline V gene. The CDR3 extends over 12 amino acids. General study findings and limits: A handful of donors showed these clonotypes also leading the CD3+CD56-NKG2C+ fraction.

Concerning this clonotype: As yet, its antigen is unknown.

TCR beta cDNA was made by 5'RACE template switching with UMIs. TCRdb reanalyzed the 5' RACE reads, giving one entry per CDR3 protein sequence and no DNA. Its clone listing holds 200,000 to 300,000 distinct CDR3 sequences. The sample comprised blood T cells: a sorted CD56 or NKG2C T cell subset, CD4+ or CD8+ T cells, or bulk PBMC T cells (not recorded which). The chain combines TRBV5-6 with TRBJ2-5. The receptor was derived from a woman between 18 and 70 years old in good health. This CDR3 is CASSFASETQYF.